This T cell receptor beta chain is from a study of T cells in women clearing cervical HPV infection. Looking at the study overall: Controls were women whose single incident HPV16 infection cleared within 12 months without precancer or cancer. Case blood was drawn when the lesion was first found; control blood after infection became undetectable. General study findings and limits: CIN3+ cases had significantly higher TCR richness than controls; evenness did not differ.

About this clone: Antigen unknown. The read falls 3 residues short of the CDR3 end, and the missing part is taken from the germline J gene.

This CDR3 comprises 13 residues. The V gene's germline CDR1 is KGHSH and CDR2 LQKENI. V was shortened by 5 bases and J by 2 bases, with 10 bases between the two germline ends. Sequenced by immunoSEQ multiplex PCR; TCRdb stores in-frame clones only, minus some. This sample's table reports about 36,000 clones. This receptor was taken from a woman aged 18 to 75 with a cervical HPV16 infection that either progressed to CIN3+ or cleared (not recorded which). The chain links TRBV18 to TRBJ2-7, with a weak D call TRBD1 (6 bases). Sequenced: blood buffy coat. CDR3 protein: CASSSTGPYEQYF. The CDR3 DNA, read in part, is TGTGCCAGCTCATCCACAGGGCCCTACGAG.